These 20 T cell receptor beta chains share one sample of origin, sequenced in a study of blood T cell repertoires in COVID-19. Generated by immunoSEQ multiplex PCR, the TCRdb table keeps only in-frame clones and is missing some. The sample carries approximately 270,000 clones, 80% to 90% recorded once. Sequencing was done on a sample of PBMCs or T cells enriched from blood (not recorded which). The receptors were gathered from a woman aged 50 to 60 who had recovered from COVID-19.

The rearrangement uses TRBV7-9 and TRBJ2-5, with D perhaps TRBD2 (6 bases). Trimming pared 5 bases from V and 2 bases from J, leaving 15 bases between. The CDR3 sequence is 15 residues long. Germline V gene data show CDR1 as SEHNR and CDR2 as FQNEAQ (reference sequence). The CDR3 loop is CASSQRRAIQETQYF. CDR3 nucleotide sequence: TGTGCCAGCAGCCAGAGGAGGGCTATACAAGAGACCCAGTACTTC. Together with reference TRBV7-9 and TRBJ2-5, the CDR3 gives the full variable domain: DTGVSQNPRHKITKRGQNVTFRCDPISEHNRLYWYRQTLGQGPEFLTYFQNEAQLEKSRLLSDRFSAERPKGSFSTLEIQRTEQGDSAMYLCASSQRRAIQETQYFGPGTRLLVL.

The chain carries TRBV15 and TRBJ2-2, with TRBD2 matching 8 bases. Germline V CDR1 and CDR2: LNHNV, YYDKDF (reference sequence). Trimming cost V 1 base and J 3 bases; bases outside gene matches: 1. This CDR3 spans 15 amino acids. CDR3 residues: CATSRVGRDTGELFF. As DNA, the CDR3 is TGTGCCACCAGCAGAGTCGGGAGGGACACCGGGGAGCTGTTTTTT.

The rearrangement links TRBV28 to TRBJ1-1, with 7 nucleotides matching TRBD1. Germline CDR1 MDHEN, CDR2 SYDVKM. With V trimmed by 2 bases and J by 3 bases, 9 bases remained unmatched. This CDR3 comprises 16 residues. CDR3 protein: CASSLARQGWDTEAFF. The CDR3 DNA reads as TGTGCCAGCAGTTTAGCCCGACAGGGTTGGGACACTGAAGCTTTCTTT.

The chain employs TRBV28 and TRBJ2-1, with D maybe TRBD1 (7 bases). V was trimmed by 6 bases and J by 0 bases, leaving 15 bases between them. The CDR3 is made up of 16 amino acids. Germline V CDR1 and CDR2: MDHEN, SYDVKM. The CDR3 nucleotides are TGTGCCAGCAGCAGGGGGACTCGGAGCTCCTACAATGAGCAGTTCTTC. It codes for CASSRGTRSSYNEQFF.

The chain couples TRBV19 to TRBJ2-1; 7 bases are a match to TRBD1. The CDR3 spans 15 residues. V was pared by 2 bases and J by 0 bases, with 1 base of the junction left unmatched. Germline CDR1 reads LNHDA; CDR2 reads SQIVND (reference sequence). Written as DNA, the CDR3 is TGTGCCAGTAGTATACAGGGGGTCTCCTACAATGAGCAGTTCTTC. Translation: CASSIQGVSYNEQFF.

The CDR3 DNA is TGTGCCAGCAGTGTGGCGGTCCACGAGCAGTACTTC. Translated: CASSVAVHEQYF. The chain uses TRBV25-1 and TRBJ2-7; D uncertain. This CDR3 is built from 12 residues. The V end lost 4 bases, the J end lost 5 bases, and 9 bases lay between the germline ends. Germline lookup yields CDR1 MGHDK and CDR2 SYGVNS.

The chain is built from TRBV3-1 (or the pseudogene TRBV3-2) and TRBJ1-1; D is ambiguous. The CDR3 length is 14 residues. V was pared by 4 bases and J by 3 bases, with 12 bases between. CDR1 is LGHDT and CDR2 is YNNKEL in the germline V gene (reference sequence). CDR3 residues: CASSRVAGHTEAFF. The CDR3 nucleotides read TGTGCCAGCAGCCGAGTAGCTGGTCACACTGAAGCTTTCTTT.

V gene TRBV7-2 combines with J gene TRBJ2-3, with 12 positions matching TRBD2. This CDR3 spans 16 amino acids. The V gene end was trimmed by 6 bases and the J gene end by 5 bases; junction bases not matched to a gene: 9. CDR1 is SGHTA, CDR2 FQGNSA, per germline. The CDR3 nucleotides are TGTGCCAGCAGTCGACTGACTAGCGGGAGAGGAGATACGCAGTATTTT. This translates into CASSRLTSGRGDTQYF.

The table lists this clone with a count of one. The chain uses TRBV2 and TRBJ2-4, with 8 bases identical to TRBD1. V was clipped by 6 bases and J by 6 bases; unmatched bases: 13. This CDR3 is built from 16 residues. The germline gives CDR1 SNHLY, CDR2 FYNNEI. The CDR3 coding sequence is TGTGCCAGCAGGGACACAGGGGGGCCGGCCTCAAACATTCAGTACTTC. This gives the protein CASRDTGGPASNIQYF.

The rearrangement links TRBV2 to TRBJ2-5, with 8 bases aligning to TRBD2. The germline gives CDR1 SNHLY, CDR2 FYNNEI. The CDR3 extends over 14 amino acids. Trimming removed 8 bases from V and 1 base from J; junction bases left unmatched: 6. Written as DNA, the CDR3 is TGTGCCAGCGGGACGGGAGGGCTCCAAGAGACCCAGTACTTC. Translated, it gives CASGTGGLQETQYF.

The chain is built from TRBV5-1 and TRBJ2-1, with D tentatively TRBD2 (5 bases). Trimming took 0 bases from V and 8 from J, leaving 12 bases between them. The CDR3 spans 14 residues. Germline CDR1 reads SGHRS; CDR2 reads YFSETQ. The CDR3 sequence: CASSLGGVGDEQFF. CDR3 DNA: TGCGCCAGCAGCTTGGGGGGAGTTGGGGATGAGCAGTTCTTC.

The J gene is TRBJ2-2, the V gene TRBV7-9, with 9 nucleotides matching TRBD1. V was pared by 4 bases and J by 6 bases, with 12 bases of the junction left unmatched. Germline loops: CDR1 SEHNR, CDR2 FQNEAQ (reference sequence). The CDR3 contains 17 residues. The CDR3, as DNA: TGTGCCAGCAGCTCCCCCAAGGGACAGGGCATGGCCGGGGAGCTGTTTTTT. Residues: CASSSPKGQGMAGELFF.

The chain is built from TRBV28 and TRBJ1-4, with D perhaps TRBD1 (6 bases). Looked up from germline, CDR1 is MDHEN and CDR2 is SYDVKM. V was clipped by 6 bases and J by 11 bases, with 13 bases between them. The CDR3 covers 12 residues. Written as DNA, the CDR3 is TGTGCCAGCAGCCTTTCAGGGGAGAAACTGTTTTTT. It encodes CASSLSGEKLFF.

The genes are TRBV6-5 and TRBJ2-1, with 11 bases aligning to TRBD2. The CDR3 is 15 residues long. V shed 6 bases and J 4 bases; nucleotides not matched to a gene: 5. Germline CDR1 is MNHEY and CDR2 is SVGAGI. CDR3 sequence: CASRYGTSGYNEQFF. CDR3 nucleotide sequence: TGTGCCAGCAGATACGGGACTAGCGGTTACAATGAGCAGTTCTTC.

This chain links TRBV11-2 with TRBJ1-2; 9 positions agree with TRBD1. The CDR3 has 13 residues. Germline-derived CDR1 and CDR2 are SGHAT and FQNNGV. Trimming at V came to 5 bases and at J to 4 bases, leaving 2 bases not matched to a gene. The CDR3 sequence: CASSPGQGYGYTF. For the CDR3, the DNA is TGTGCCAGCAGCCCGGGACAGGGCTATGGCTACACCTTC.

As for this clone: A junction boundary mismatches the germline segment, possibly from a read error. The V gene is TRBV5-1, the J gene TRBJ2-2; 7 bases align to TRBD1. The CDR3 spans 15 residues. Per the germline V gene, CDR1 is SGHRS and CDR2 is YFSETQ. The CDR3 is CASSPRTGEHRGAVF. DNA for the CDR3: TGCGCCAGCAGCCCAAGGACAGGCGAACACCGGGGAGCTGTTTTT.

The chain links TRBV28 to TRBJ1-3; 7 positions match TRBD1. Germline V gene sequence: CDR1 MDHEN, CDR2 SYDVKM. The CDR3 is 16 amino acids. V shed 5 bases, J shed 4 bases, and the junction held 11 bases outside the gene matches. CDR3 residues: CASSPAGQPEGNTIYF. The CDR3 DNA reads TGTGCCAGCAGTCCCGCGGGACAGCCAGAAGGAAACACCATATATTTT.

This chain joins TRBV7-2 and TRBJ2-7; D might be TRBD1 (5 bases). This CDR3 has 17 residues. Per germline, CDR1 SGHTA and CDR2 FQGNSA. The germline V and J ends were trimmed by 0 bases and 2 bases, with 17 bases remaining between them. Here the CDR3 reads CASSLALSETAAYEQYF. The CDR3 DNA follows: TGTGCCAGCAGCTTAGCGCTGTCCGAGACAGCCGCCTACGAGCAGTACTTC.

This rearrangement joins TRBV5-5 to TRBJ1-5, with D hard to call. Trimming stripped 0 bases from V and 6 bases from J, with 13 bases between. In germline, CDR1 is SGHKS, CDR2 YYEKEE (reference sequence). The CDR3 runs to 15 residues. CDR3 DNA: TGTGCCAGCAGCTTGGTTAGCGGTCTGGGTCAGCCCCAGCATTTT. Its protein is CASSLVSGLGQPQHF. The full variable domain, completed using reference TRBV5-5 and TRBJ1-5, is DAGVTQSPTHLIKTRGQQVTLRCSPISGHKSVSWYQQVLGQGPQFIFQYYEKEERGRGNFPDRFSARQFPNYSSELNVNALLLGDSALYLCASSLVSGLGQPQHFGDGTRLSIL.

This chain connects TRBV5-1 to TRBJ1-4; a possible D gene is TRBD1 (5 bases). The germline V gene has CDR1 SGHRS and CDR2 YFSETQ. Trimming stripped 4 bases from V and 8 bases from J, with 18 bases between. This CDR3 region has 15 residues. The CDR3 region is CASSQTTAGEEKLFF. CDR3 in DNA: TGCGCCAGCAGCCAGACAACGGCGGGGGAGGAAAAACTGTTTTTT.